Shown below are 21 T cell receptor beta chains from a single sample sequenced in a study of cytomegalovirus exposure and HLA in healthy donors. Primers: 60 Vbeta forward and 13 Jbeta reverse. Using immunoSEQ multiplex PCR, the repertoire was profiled, and TCRdb retains in-frame clones only, with some absent. The sample shows about 77,000 clones, approximately 80% of them seen only once. Material: PBMCs. The receptors derive from a man aged 35 to 55 in good health and CMV-seronegative.

CDR3 in amino acids: CASSSLTRENIQYF. The CDR3 DNA reads as TGCGCCAGCAGCTCACTGACTAGGGAAAACATTCAGTACTTC. This sequence joins TRBV5-1 and TRBJ2-4; D possibly corresponds to TRBD2 (6 bases). Germline CDR1 SGHRS, CDR2 YFSETQ. Trimming shortened V by 3 bases and J by 5 bases, and 12 bases separated the two germline ends. This CDR3 spans 14 amino acids.

The chain links TRBV29-1 to TRBJ2-3, with 7 bases lining up with TRBD1. Trimming cost V 2 bases and J 15 bases; bases outside gene matches: 5. CDR3 length: 10 amino acids. Per germline, CDR1 SQVTM and CDR2 ANQGSEA. This CDR3 is CSVESRQGYF. CDR3 DNA: TGCAGCGTTGAATCTCGACAGGGTTATTTT.

This rearrangement joins TRBV19 to TRBJ2-3; D is ambiguous. The CDR3 runs 14 residues. Germline CDR1 is LNHDA and CDR2 is SQIVND (reference sequence). Trimming stripped 5 bases from V and 3 bases from J, with 12 bases between. The CDR3 DNA is TGTGCCAGTAGTGCCTTCCCGCAGACAGATACGCAGTATTTT. Encoded protein: CASSAFPQTDTQYF.

The V call is TRBV4-3, the J call TRBJ2-1; TRBD1 matches 11 bases. Germline assignment: CDR1 LGHNA and CDR2 YSLEER. With 2 bases clipped from V and 9 bases from J, the junction kept 6 bases outside the gene matches. This CDR3 comprises 15 residues. CDR3 protein: CASSQTGTGGVEQFF. The CDR3 nucleotides read TGCGCCAGCAGCCAAACCGGGACAGGGGGTGTTGAGCAGTTCTTC.

This chain links TRBV28 with TRBJ1-3, with D unclear. The CDR3 is 15 residues long. The germline CDR1 and CDR2 sequences are MDHEN and SYDVKM. Trimming shortened V by 6 bases and J by 2 bases, and 14 bases separated the two germline ends. CDR3 in amino acids: CASSHWRGTGNTIYF. As DNA, the CDR3 is TGTGCCAGCAGCCATTGGCGGGGTACTGGAAACACCATATATTTT. Full variable domain (remainder filled in from reference TRBV28 and TRBJ1-3): DVKVTQSSRYLVKRTGEKVFLECVQDMDHENMFWYRQDPGLGLRLIYFSYDVKMKEKGDIPEGYSVSREKKERFSLILESASTNQTSMYLCASSHWRGTGNTIYFGEGSWLTVV.

The V gene is TRBV5-1, the J gene TRBJ2-1, with TRBD1 matching 8 bases. From germline, CDR1 is SGHRS and CDR2 YFSETQ. With V trimmed by 0 bases and J by 2 bases, 1 base remained unmatched. The CDR3 sequence is 15 residues long. The DNA of the CDR3 is TGCGCCAGCAGCTTGGCACAGGGGGCCTACAATGAGCAGTTCTTC. This gives the protein CASSLAQGAYNEQFF.

V gene TRBV7-8 combines with J gene TRBJ2-7, with D perhaps matching TRBD2 (5 bases). The CDR3 consists of 13 residues. V lost 1 base to trimming and J lost 7 bases, with 11 bases between them. Germline assignment: CDR1 SGHVS and CDR2 FQNEAQ. CDR3 coding DNA: TGTGCCAGCAGCTTAGTCAGGACGGGGGAGCAGTACTTC. As protein: CASSLVRTGEQYF.

With respect to this clone: Its ends do not fully match the called genes, so a read error is possible. The J gene is TRBJ1-5, the V gene TRBV6-1; TRBD1 matches at 9 bases. The CDR3 is 16 residues long. Germline assignment: CDR1 MNHNS and CDR2 SASEGT. The CDR3 DNA follows: TGTGCCTGCAGTGGGGGGGGACAGGGACTAGGTCAGCCCCAGCATTTT. It yields the protein CACSGGGQGLGQPQHF.

The chain uses TRBV5-1 and TRBJ1-4; D is ambiguous. V was cut by 4 bases and J by 3 bases, with 19 bases left in between. Germline values: CDR1 SGHRS, CDR2 YFSETQ. The length of the CDR3 is 17 residues. The CDR3 DNA follows: TGCGCCAGCAGCCTTACCGCCCGGCGGCCCTCTAATGAAAAACTGTTTTTT. Translating it yields CASSLTARRPSNEKLFF.

The chain recombines TRBV19 with TRBJ1-6; D is uncertain. The CDR3 runs 13 residues. Germline V gives CDR1 LNHDA, CDR2 SQIVND (reference sequence). V gave up 4 bases and J gave up 8 bases, with 9 bases separating them. The DNA for the CDR3 is TGTGCCAGTAGTACACCGGGAGATTCACCCCTCCACTTT. The encoded protein is CASSTPGDSPLHF.

This chain connects TRBV5-6 to TRBJ1-5; D might be TRBD1 (6 bases). The V end was cut by 4 bases, the J end by 6 bases, with 11 bases between. Germline V lookup: CDR1 SGHDT, CDR2 YYEEEE. This CDR3 is built from 13 residues. The CDR3 is CASSLQGFQPQHF. In nucleotides, the CDR3 is TGTGCCAGCAGCCTACAGGGATTTCAGCCCCAGCATTTT.

The chain employs TRBV29-1 and TRBJ2-7, with 9 bases matching TRBD2. CDR3 size: 15 residues. Losses at the gene ends were 3 bases for V and 0 bases for J; bases not matched to a gene: 6. CDR1 and CDR2 (germline): SQVTM, ANQGSEA. CDR3 DNA sequence: TGCAGCGTTGAGGAAGTAGCGGGGGCCTCCTACGAGCAGTACTTC. It yields the protein CSVEEVAGASYEQYF.

The rearrangement uses TRBV10-3 and TRBJ1-2; D is ambiguous. The V end lost 0 bases, the J end lost 1 base, and 6 bases lay between the germline ends. Looked up from germline, CDR1 is ENHRY and CDR2 is SYGVKD. This CDR3 spans 14 amino acids. CDR3 region: CAISESQHNYGYTF. Written as DNA, the CDR3 is TGTGCCATCAGTGAGTCGCAACATAACTATGGCTACACCTTC.

The V gene is TRBV10-3, the J gene TRBJ2-7, with D tentatively TRBD2 (5 bases). This CDR3 spans 15 amino acids. The V and J ends lost 3 bases and 2 bases respectively, with 14 bases between them. Germline V gene lookup returns CDR1 ENHRY and CDR2 SYGVKD. The CDR3 here is CAISEGNLEAYEQYF. Here the CDR3 DNA reads TGTGCCATCAGTGAAGGGAACCTGGAGGCCTACGAGCAGTACTTC.

V is TRBV20-1 and J is TRBJ1-6; D unresolved. Trimming removed 6 bases from V and 14 bases from J, with 14 bases in between. Germline lookup yields CDR1 DFQATT and CDR2 SNEGSKA (reference sequence). The CDR3 runs to 11 residues. The CDR3 DNA reads TGCAGTGCGCCCAGTAGTAGCGCCCTCCACTTT. It yields the protein CSAPSSSALHF.

On this clone: An end of the junction does not agree with germline; a read error may underlie this. The rearrangement links TRBV25-1 to TRBJ1-1, with TRBD1 matching 8 bases. The germline V gene encodes CDR1 MGHDK and CDR2 SYGVNS. The CDR3 consists of 17 residues. CDR3 sequence: CASTGPETGVLNTEVFF. DNA of the CDR3: TGTGCCAGCACAGGCCCTGAGACAGGGGTCTTGAACACTGAAGTTTTCTTT.

The V gene is TRBV5-6, the J gene TRBJ2-2; TRBD1 matches at 7 bases. The CDR3 length is 14 residues. J lost 5 bases, V lost 4 bases, and 5 bases had no gene match. In germline, CDR1 is SGHDT, CDR2 YYEEEE. The CDR3 loop is CASSRTGKTGELFF. The CDR3 region has the DNA TGTGCCAGCAGCCGGACAGGCAAGACCGGGGAGCTGTTTTTT.

Here the CDR3 DNA reads TGTGCCAGTAGTATAGGCGTCCCGGGAACTGAAGCTTTCTTT. The encoded protein is CASSIGVPGTEAFF. The chain links TRBV19 to TRBJ1-1; no reliable D call. The CDR3 loop spans 14 amino acids. With 1 base removed from V and 5 bases from J, the gap between germline ends came to 11 bases. Germline loops: CDR1 LNHDA, CDR2 SQIVND (reference sequence).

This clone has just one count. The junction departs from the called germline gene at one end, perhaps through a read error. The same CDR3 also results from other DNA sequences found in this sample. The V call is TRBV2, the J call TRBJ1-4, with D maybe TRBD1 (5 bases). The CDR3 contains 14 residues. Germline CDR1 is SNHLY and CDR2 is FYNNEI. CDR3 nucleotides: TGTGCCAGCAACTGGGGCGCATGGAATGAAAAACTGTTCTTT. Protein sequence: CASNWGAWNEKLFF. Combining the CDR3 with reference TRBV2 and TRBJ1-4 gives the whole variable domain EPEVTQTPSHQVTQMGQEVILRCVPISNHLYFYWYRQILGQKVEFLVSFYNNEISEKSEIFDDQFSVERPDGSNFTLKIRSTKLEDSAMYFCASNWGAWNEKLFFGSGTQLSVL.

This clone was seen a handful of times. The J gene is TRBJ1-1, the V gene TRBV6-5; no definite D call. Germline values: CDR1 MNHEY, CDR2 SVGAGI. The CDR3 spans 14 residues. The germline V and J ends were trimmed by 8 bases and 0 bases, with 13 bases remaining between them. CDR3 amino acids: CASRREAMNTEAFF. The DNA of the CDR3 is TGTGCCAGCCGCCGGGAAGCCATGAACACTGAAGCTTTCTTT.

This chain uses TRBV30 with TRBJ1-5; D unresolved. CDR1 and CDR2 (germline): GTSNPN, SVGIG (reference sequence). Trimming pared 5 bases from V and 0 bases from J, leaving 11 bases between. The CDR3 length is 14 residues. CDR3 in amino acids: CAWQAVDSNQPQHF. The CDR3 DNA is TGTGCCTGGCAAGCGGTTGATAGCAATCAGCCCCAGCATTTT.